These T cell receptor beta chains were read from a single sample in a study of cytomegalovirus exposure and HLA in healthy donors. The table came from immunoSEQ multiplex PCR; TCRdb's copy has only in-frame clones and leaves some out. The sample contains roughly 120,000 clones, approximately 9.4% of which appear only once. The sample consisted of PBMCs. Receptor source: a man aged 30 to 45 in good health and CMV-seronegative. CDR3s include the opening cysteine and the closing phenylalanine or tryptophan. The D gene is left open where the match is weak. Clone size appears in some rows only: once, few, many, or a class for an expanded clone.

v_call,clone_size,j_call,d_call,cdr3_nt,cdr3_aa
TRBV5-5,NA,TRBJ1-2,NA,TGTGCCACCAGGAGGGAGAGTTTAGCTAACTATGGCTACACCTTC,CATRRESLANYGYTF
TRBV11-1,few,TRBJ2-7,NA,TGTGCCAGCAGCTTAGGGGGAGAAACCTACGAGCAGTACTTC,CASSLGGETYEQYF
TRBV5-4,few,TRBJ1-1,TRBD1,TGTGCCAGCAGCTGGGGACAGGGGCGAGGTGAAGCTTTCTTT,CASSWGQGRGEAFF
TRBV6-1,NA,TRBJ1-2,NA,TGTGCCAGCAGTGAAGCGATGGCAGGGCTGCGCTACACCTTC,CASSEAMAGLRYTF
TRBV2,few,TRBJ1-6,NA,TGTGCCAGCAGTGAGTTGGTAGATAATTCACCCCTCCACTTT,CASSELVDNSPLHF
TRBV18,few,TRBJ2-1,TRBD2,TGTGCCAGCTCTCCGACTAGCGGGGGCATATACAATGAGCAGTTCTTC,CASSPTSGGIYNEQFF
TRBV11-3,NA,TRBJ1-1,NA,TGTGCCAGCAGTTTCAGGGGAAGTACTGAAGCTTTCTTT,CASSFRGSTEAFF
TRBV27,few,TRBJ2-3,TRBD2,TGTGCCAGCAGTCTTTCTAGCGGGGGAAGTACAGATACGCAGTATTTT,CASSLSSGGSTDTQYF
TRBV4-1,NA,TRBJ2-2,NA,TGCGCCAGCAGCAAGATAGGGGGCACCGGGGAGCTGTTTTTT,CASSKIGGTGELFF
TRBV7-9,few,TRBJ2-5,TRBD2,TGTGCCAGCAGCCCCGGACTAGTATTAGAGACCCAGTACTTC,CASSPGLVLETQYF
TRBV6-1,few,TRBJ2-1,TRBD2,TGTGCCAGCAGTGAATGGACTAGCGGGAGGTCCTACAATGAGCAGTTCTTC,CASSEWTSGRSYNEQFF
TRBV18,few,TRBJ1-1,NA,TGTGCCAGCTCATGGACAGCTCCTCTGGGTGAAGCTTTCTTT,CASSWTAPLGEAFF
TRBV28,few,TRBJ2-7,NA,TGTGCCAGCAGCCCCAGCTCCTACGAGCAGTACTTC,CASSPSSYEQYF
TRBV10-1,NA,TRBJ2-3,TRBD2,TGCGCCAGCAGTGAGTTTGGTAGCGGGAGTATGACAGATACGCAGTATTTT,CASSEFGSGSMTDTQYF
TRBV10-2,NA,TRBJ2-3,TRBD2,TGCGCCACCCAAATAAATTTAGCGGGGGGGCCGTTGATCCCAGATACGCAGTATTTT,CATQINLAGGPLIPDTQYF
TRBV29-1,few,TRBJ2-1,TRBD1,TGCAGCGTTGGGACAGGGGCCAACAATGAGCAGTTCTTC,CSVGTGANNEQFF
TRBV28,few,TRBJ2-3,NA,TGTGCCAGCAGGATGGAGCAGGGGAACACAGATACGCAGTATTTT,CASRMEQGNTDTQYF
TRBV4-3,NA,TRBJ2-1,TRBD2,TGCGCCAGCAGCCAAGAGGCCCTAGCGGGGGGGGATGAGCAGTTCTTC,CASSQEALAGGDEQFF
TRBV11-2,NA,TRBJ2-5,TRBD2,TGTGCCAGCAGCTTAGGGGCTAGCGGCCTGTGGGAGACCCAGTACTTC,CASSLGASGLWETQYF
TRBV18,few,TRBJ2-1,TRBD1,TGTGCCAGCTCACCAGGAGTGGGACAGCTGCACTACAATGAGCAGTTCTTC,CASSPGVGQLHYNEQFF
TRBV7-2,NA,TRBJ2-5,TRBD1,TGTGCCAGCAGCTTAATAAGGGGGCCCCAAGAGACCCAGTACTTC,CASSLIRGPQETQYF
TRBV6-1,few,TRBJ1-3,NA,TGTGCCAGCAGCAATTCTGGAAACACCATATATTTT,CASSNSGNTIYF
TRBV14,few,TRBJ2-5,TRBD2,TGTGCCAGCAGCCAACCTCGAGTTCGGGGCGCGCGGGGGGAGACCCAGTACTTC,CASSQPRVRGARGETQYF
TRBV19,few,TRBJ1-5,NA,TGTGCCAGTAGTATAGCATGGGGGCGCAATCAGCCCCAGCATTTT,CASSIAWGRNQPQHF
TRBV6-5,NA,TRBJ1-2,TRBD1,TGTGCCAGCAGTCGCCCCCCGGGACAGGGTGGTGGCTACACCTTC,CASSRPPGQGGGYTF
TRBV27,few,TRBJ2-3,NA,TGTGCCAGCAGCCCTTCGCGGGGCGGCACAGATACGCAGTATTTT,CASSPSRGGTDTQYF
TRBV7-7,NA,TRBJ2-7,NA,TGTGCTAGCAGCTCTTGCGGCAGGGTTTCTCTCGAGCAGTACTTC,CASSSCGRVSLEQYF
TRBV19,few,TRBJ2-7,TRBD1,TGTGCCAGTAGTATTACCACAGGGGGCCCGAAGTACTTC,CASSITTGGPKYF
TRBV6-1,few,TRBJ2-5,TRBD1,TGTGCCAGCAGTAGGGGGCGTGCAGAGACCCAGTACTTC,CASSRGRAETQYF
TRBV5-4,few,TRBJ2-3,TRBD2,TGTGCCAGCAGTAAGGGTAGCGGGGGGGCAGATACGCAGTATTTT,CASSKGSGGADTQYF
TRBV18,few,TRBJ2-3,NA,TGTGCCAGCTCACCCAATACAGGGACGACAGATACGCAGTATTTT,CASSPNTGTTDTQYF
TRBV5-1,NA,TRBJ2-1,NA,TGCGCCAGCAGCTTACTGGGGCGGGACAGCTACTACAATGAGCAGTTCTTC,CASSLLGRDSYYNEQFF
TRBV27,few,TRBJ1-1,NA,TGTGCCAGCAGTCTCCAGGGTGGAATCCCCGAAGCTTTCTTT,CASSLQGGIPEAFF